This T cell receptor (beta chain) stems from a study of T and B cells in COVID-19 patients. TRB rearrangements were amplified by multiplex PCR with BIOMED2 TRB-A/B primers. TCRdb ran MiXCR on the multiplex PCR reads and lists one entry per CDR3 protein. Here the sample spans 7,000 to 9,500 distinct CDR3 sequences, 26% being singletons. With 6 bases clipped from V and 4 bases from J, the junction kept 7 bases outside the gene matches. The CDR3 loop spans 14 amino acids. This clonotype was observed at least ten times. From blood, about 230-500 ng of genomic DNA served as TRB template. The receptor was isolated from a human donor with active COVID-19. J is TRBJ2-7 and V is TRBV12-3 or TRBV12-4, with 9 positions matching TRBD2. The sample comprised blood. The CDR3 nucleotides are TGTGCCAGCAGACCAAGCGGGAGGCGGTACGAGCAGTACTTC. Protein sequence: CASRPSGRRYEQYF.